The rows below give T cell receptor beta chains drawn from one sample of a study of T cell repertoires and HLA-DP antigens. Sequencing was performed with immunoSEQ multiplex PCR; in TCRdb, only in-frame clones are kept and a portion is missing. The sample consists of about 89,000 clones, about 89% of them appearing once. The antigens for these receptors are not known. The source material was CD4+ T cells from PBMCs. These receptor sequences come from a man between 50 and 59 years old in good health and CMV-seronegative. Both conserved end residues are part of each CDR3.

v_call: TRBV25-1
j_call: TRBJ1-3
cdr3_aa: CASKGSGNTIYF

v_call: TRBV4-3
j_call: TRBJ2-3
cdr3_aa: CASSQEGQALWDTQYF

v_call: TRBV7-2
j_call: TRBJ1-3
cdr3_aa: CASSLSNTIYF

v_call: TRBV7-9
j_call: TRBJ2-7
cdr3_aa: CASSFRESYEQYF

v_call: TRBV7-2
j_call: TRBJ1-2
cdr3_aa: CASSSLTLSGGYTF

v_call: TRBV6-1
j_call: TRBJ2-1
cdr3_aa: CASSALAGGVDEQFF

v_call: TRBV11-3
j_call: TRBJ1-2
cdr3_aa: CASIKDRGNYGYTF

v_call: TRBV6-1
j_call: TRBJ1-6
cdr3_aa: CASSETHRVSYNSPLHF

v_call: TRBV5-1
j_call: TRBJ1-2
cdr3_aa: CASSHGTTPNYGYTF

v_call: TRBV30
j_call: TRBJ2-7
cdr3_aa: CAWSGGPYEQYF

v_call: TRBV5-1
j_call: TRBJ2-2
cdr3_aa: CASSLIEGGTGELFF

v_call: TRBV19
j_call: TRBJ2-2
cdr3_aa: CASSPASGYTGELFF

v_call: TRBV5-4
j_call: TRBJ1-2
cdr3_aa: CASSLGGRGSSGYTF

v_call: TRBV16
j_call: TRBJ1-1
cdr3_aa: CASSQSSGGPEAFF

v_call: TRBV5-6
j_call: TRBJ1-2
cdr3_aa: CASSLTGTPYGYTF

v_call: TRBV28
j_call: TRBJ2-4
cdr3_aa: CASSPPGQGGRKNIQYF

v_call: TRBV7-6
j_call: TRBJ2-1
cdr3_aa: CASSLAQTPSGPDNEQFF

v_call: TRBV7-7
j_call: TRBJ2-5
cdr3_aa: CASSLLQVGGTQYF

v_call: TRBV28
j_call: TRBJ1-5
cdr3_aa: CASTPGGSYNQPQHF

v_call: TRBV7-2
j_call: TRBJ2-3
cdr3_aa: CASSLLQGATDTQYF

v_call: TRBV19
j_call: TRBJ1-5
cdr3_aa: CASTRDRAGNQPQHF

v_call: TRBV28
j_call: TRBJ1-1
cdr3_aa: CASSSQPGRALGNTEAFF

v_call: TRBV4-3
j_call: TRBJ1-1
cdr3_aa: CASSHTNTEAFF

v_call: TRBV5-8
j_call: TRBJ2-1
cdr3_aa: CASSLLGVGSYNEQFF

v_call: TRBV5-1
j_call: TRBJ1-3
cdr3_aa: CASSPDDTRIRNTIYF

v_call: TRBV11-2
j_call: TRBJ2-5
cdr3_aa: CASSLDITGGQETQYF

v_call: TRBV7-9
j_call: TRBJ2-3
cdr3_aa: CASSLAGTSGRAAQYF

v_call: TRBV15
j_call: TRBJ1-2
cdr3_aa: CATSAGANYGYTF

v_call: TRBV9
j_call: TRBJ2-5
cdr3_aa: CASSVRASRQETQYF